Each of the 30 T cell receptor beta chains below was sequenced from the same sample in a study of beta chain features in type 1 diabetes. The sequenced template was cDNA made from the entire isolated RNA. Profiled with immunoSEQ multiplex PCR; TCRdb holds only in-frame clones, not every one. The repertoire holds roughly 700,000 clones, with around 15% as singletons. General observations from the study: Moderate yet significant TCRB CDR3 shortening was seen in Type 1 diabetes patients in all four CD4+ subsets.

These receptors have no known antigen. The sample consisted of naive CD4+ T cells from blood. Every receptor here comes from a man aged 18 to 30 with type 1 diabetes.

This clone came up a few times. The chain carries TRBV5-1 and TRBJ2-4, with D hard to call. The CDR3 runs to 16 residues. Germline lookup yields CDR1 SGHRS and CDR2 YFSETQ. The V gene lost 0 bases and the J gene lost 0 bases, with 10 bases spanning the gap. CDR3 bases: TGCGCCAGCAGCTTGGATGCAACCCGAGCCAAAAACATTCAGTACTTC. It specifies CASSLDATRAKNIQYF.

J is TRBJ1-1 and V is TRBV5-1; D might be TRBD1 (6 bases). Germline V gives CDR1 SGHRS, CDR2 YFSETQ. Trimming took off 1 base at V and 0 bases at J, with 10 bases between the two ends. The CDR3 length is 15 residues. This CDR3 is CASSLTGHLNTEAFF. DNA for the CDR3: TGCGCCAGCAGCTTGACGGGACATTTGAACACTGAAGCTTTCTTT. The variable domain in full, with the rest retrieved from reference TRBV5-1 and TRBJ1-1, is KAGVTQTPRYLIKTRGQQVTLSCSPISGHRSVSWYQQTPGQGLQFLFEYFSETQRNKGNFPGRFSGRQFSNSRSEMNVSTLELGDSALYLCASSLTGHLNTEAFFGQGTRLTVV.

This clone came up a few times. This chain connects TRBV29-1 to TRBJ2-2; tentative D call: TRBD1 (6 bases). V lost 4 bases and J lost 0, with 24 bases in between. CDR3 length equals 19 residues. Per the germline V gene, CDR1 is SQVTM and CDR2 is ANQGSEA. The CDR3 DNA reads TGCAGCGTTGCCTACGACCTACCCATACAGGGTCCGAACACCGGGGAGCTGTTTTTT. This translates into CSVAYDLPIQGPNTGELFF.

The sample holds a few counts of this clone. V is TRBV29-1 and J is TRBJ2-3; D is uncertain. V was clipped by 0 bases and J by 2 bases, with 21 bases between them. The CDR3 has 18 residues. CDR1 and CDR2 (germline): SQVTM, ANQGSEA. CDR3 protein: CSVEDRNYGRRLTDTQYF. The DNA of the CDR3 is TGCAGCGTTGAAGATCGCAATTACGGAAGGCGCCTCACAGATACGCAGTATTTT.

This clone was found a few times. The CDR3 bases are TGCAGCGTGCCAGCGACGACAGGGGGCTACCCGGACACCGGGGAGCTGTTTTTT. Protein sequence: CSVPATTGGYPDTGELFF. The V call is TRBV29-1, the J call TRBJ2-2; 10 nucleotides line up with TRBD1. V shed 6 bases and J 3 bases; nucleotides not matched to a gene: 16. Germline assignment: CDR1 SQVTM and CDR2 ANQGSEA. The CDR3 has 18 amino acids.

This clone showed up just a few times. V gene TRBV7-9 combines with J gene TRBJ2-1; the match to TRBD2 covers 11 bases. The CDR3 sequence is 16 residues long. CDR1 and CDR2 from the germline V gene are SEHNR and FQNEAQ (reference sequence). After removal of 5 bases from V and 7 bases from J, the junction contained 10 bases not matched to a gene. The CDR3 bases are TGTGCCAGCAGCCCCTTTCTAGCGGGGGGAAATAATGAGCAGTTCTTC. Its protein product is CASSPFLAGGNNEQFF.

There are a few counts of this clone. The chain couples TRBV2 to TRBJ2-7, with 11 nucleotides matching TRBD1. V trimming: 7 bases; J trimming: 10 bases; junction bases outside the gene matches: 9. The CDR3 spans 13 residues. Germline loops: CDR1 SNHLY, CDR2 FYNNEI. The CDR3 sequence is CASIASGQGDQYF. DNA of the CDR3: TGTGCCAGCATCGCCTCGGGACAGGGGGACCAGTACTTC.

This clone appeared a few times. The CDR3 region has the DNA TGTGCCAGCAGCTGGTTTAGCGGAGTCACGTTCTCTGGGGCCAACGTCCTGACTTTC. Its protein product is CASSWFSGVTFSGANVLTF. This chain links TRBV5-4 with TRBJ2-6; weak D call: TRBD2 (6 bases). The CDR3 spans 19 residues. CDR1 is SGHNT, CDR2 YYREEE, per germline (reference sequence). The V end was cut by 3 bases, the J end by 0 bases, with 19 bases between.

This clone was counted between two and nine times. V is TRBV4-1 and J is TRBJ2-5; D may be TRBD1 (5 bases). There are 15 residues in the CDR3. V lost 3 bases and J 3 bases, leaving 14 bases between the germline ends. Per the germline V gene, CDR1 is MGHRA and CDR2 is YSYEKL. The CDR3 nucleotides read TGCGCCAGCAGCCACCGCGGACACGCTGAAGAGACCCAGTACTTC. This translates into CASSHRGHAEETQYF.

The chain is built from TRBV30 and TRBJ1-4, with 9 bases aligning to TRBD1. The germline V gene has CDR1 GTSNPN and CDR2 SVGIG (reference sequence). V was pared by 2 bases and J by 5 bases, with 3 bases of the junction left unmatched. This CDR3 contains 14 residues. Written as DNA, the CDR3 is TGTGCCTGGAGTTTCGGGACAGGGAATGAAAAACTGTTTTTT. This translates into CAWSFGTGNEKLFF.

The rearrangement joins TRBV2 to TRBJ2-2; 7 positions match TRBD1. The CDR3 totals 14 residues. Germline CDR1 SNHLY, CDR2 FYNNEI. The V and J ends lost 8 bases and 1 base, in that order; junction bases with no gene match: 4. In DNA form, the CDR3 reads TGTGCCAGCCAACGACAGGGGAACACCGGGGAGCTGTTTTTT. It codes for CASQRQGNTGELFF.

This rearrangement joins TRBV7-2 to TRBJ2-2; weak D call: TRBD2 (5 bases). Trimming removed 0 bases from V and 5 bases from J, with 10 bases in between. This CDR3 comprises 15 residues. Germline CDR1 is SGHTA and CDR2 is FQGNSA. CDR3 DNA sequence: TGTGCCAGCAGCTTAGCGAGGGTGCCTACCGGGGAGCTGTTTTTT. Translating it yields CASSLARVPTGELFF.

The chain couples TRBV28 to TRBJ2-5; 8 positions match TRBD1. Germline CDR1 is MDHEN and CDR2 is SYDVKM. V was clipped by 6 bases and J by 4 bases; unmatched bases: 4. This CDR3 is built from 13 residues. The CDR3 DNA is TGTGCCAGCAGCAAACAGGGGGTAGAGACCCAGTACTTC. Protein: CASSKQGVETQYF.

This clone has more than one count but fewer than ten. The chain combines TRBV5-1 with TRBJ2-1; D is unclear. CDR3 length: 13 amino acids. Germline-derived CDR1 and CDR2 are SGHRS and YFSETQ. The germline V and J ends were trimmed by 4 bases and 10 bases, with 15 bases remaining between them. DNA for the CDR3: TGCGCCAGCAGCGGCCGGGCCGGCGGAGAGCAGTTCTTC. Protein sequence: CASSGRAGGEQFF.

The gene calls are TRBV2 and TRBJ2-4, with a tentative D call TRBD2 (6 bases). The CDR3 runs 14 residues. V was clipped by 8 bases and J by 0 bases, with 11 bases between them. Germline V CDR1 and CDR2: SNHLY, FYNNEI. The CDR3 sequence: CASSGGLAKNIQYF. The CDR3 region has the DNA TGTGCCAGCTCCGGGGGACTAGCCAAAAACATTCAGTACTTC.

This rearrangement joins TRBV4-1 to TRBJ2-7, with TRBD2 matching 7 bases. The CDR3 loop spans 15 amino acids. The V gene's germline CDR1 is MGHRA and CDR2 YSYEKL. With 2 bases clipped from V and 5 bases from J, the junction kept 9 bases outside the gene matches. CDR3 loop: CASSQTGLAVDEQYF. CDR3 in DNA: TGCGCCAGCAGCCAAACGGGTCTAGCGGTCGACGAGCAGTACTTC.

As to this clone: The same CDR3 arises from other DNA sequences in this sample as well. V and J are TRBV9 and TRBJ1-1; TRBD1 matches at 7 bases. V was pared by 2 bases and J by 3 bases, with 4 bases of the junction left unmatched. Per the germline V gene, CDR1 is SGDLS and CDR2 is YYNGEE. The CDR3 consists of 14 residues. The chain's CDR3 is CASSVRQGDTEAFF. CDR3 coding DNA: TGTGCCAGCAGCGTTAGACAGGGAGACACTGAAGCTTTCTTT.

This clone was detected only a few times. The chain uses TRBV10-3 and TRBJ2-7; a weak D match, TRBD2 (5 bases). Germline CDR1 is ENHRY and CDR2 is SYGVKD. Trimming left V 6 bases short and J 3 bases short, with 9 bases between. This CDR3 is 12 amino acids long. CDR3 nucleotides: TGTGCCATCAGCCCCGAGGGCTACGAGCAGTACTTC. Protein: CAISPEGYEQYF.

This clone was counted at least ten times. J is TRBJ2-1 and V is TRBV10-3; 9 nucleotides line up with TRBD2. The CDR3 has 14 amino acids. The germline V gene has CDR1 ENHRY and CDR2 SYGVKD. The V gene end was trimmed by 6 bases and the J gene end by 8 bases; junction bases not matched to a gene: 8. The CDR3 region is CAIRMTSGGDEQFF. CDR3 in DNA: TGTGCCATCAGGATGACTAGCGGCGGAGATGAGCAGTTCTTC.

The sample holds a few counts of this clone. The chain combines TRBV5-1 with TRBJ2-5; the D is unclear. The CDR3 runs 12 residues. Germline assignment: CDR1 SGHRS and CDR2 YFSETQ. V shed 4 bases and J shed 3 bases, with 7 bases lying between them. The CDR3 here is CASSRLKETQYF. CDR3 nucleotides: TGCGCCAGCAGCCGACTTAAAGAGACCCAGTACTTC.

This clone was seen only a few times. Additional DNA sequences in this sample encode the identical CDR3. V usage is TRBV29-1 and J usage is TRBJ1-1; D call uncertain. The CDR3 extends over 13 amino acids. The V gene lost 3 bases and the J gene lost 0 bases, with 8 bases spanning the gap. Germline V lookup: CDR1 SQVTM, CDR2 ANQGSEA. CDR3 protein: CSVEGRLNTEAFF. The CDR3 DNA reads TGCAGCGTTGAGGGCAGGCTGAACACTGAAGCTTTCTTT.

The chain recombines TRBV29-1 with TRBJ1-4, with a possible D match to TRBD1 (5 bases). The CDR3 covers 15 residues. V was cut by 7 bases and J by 4 bases, with 19 bases left in between. CDR1 and CDR2 from the germline V gene are SQVTM and ANQGSEA. Written as DNA, the CDR3 is TGCAGCGGTCGGTTGTTGGGACGGGGTAATGAAAAACTGTTTTTT. As protein: CSGRLLGRGNEKLFF.

This chain joins TRBV20-1 and TRBJ2-7; the D gene is possibly TRBD1 (5 bases). From germline, CDR1 is DFQATT and CDR2 SNEGSKA (reference sequence). CDR3 length: 11 residues. Trimming pared 6 bases from V and 4 bases from J, leaving 10 bases between. The CDR3 loop is CSASTVYEQYF. The CDR3, as DNA: TGCAGTGCGTCGACAGTTTACGAGCAGTACTTC.

J is TRBJ1-5 and V is TRBV10-3, with D possibly TRBD1 on 5 matching bases. Trimming took 10 bases from V and 4 from J, leaving 17 bases between them. CDR1 is ENHRY and CDR2 is SYGVKD in the germline V gene. The CDR3 is 14 amino acids. Here the CDR3 DNA reads TGTGCCACAGGATATGGGGGGGAGAATCAGCCCCAGCATTTT. This translates into CATGYGGENQPQHF.

A few counts support this clone. This chain uses TRBV2 with TRBJ1-6, with TRBD1 as a possible D gene (5 bases). CDR3 length equals 15 residues. V was pared by 9 bases and J by 5 bases, with 17 bases between. Germline V gives CDR1 SNHLY, CDR2 FYNNEI. The CDR3 coding sequence is TGTGCCAGTGGTTGGGAGGGACTGGATAATTCACCCCTCCACTTT. It is translated as CASGWEGLDNSPLHF.

The genes are TRBV28 and TRBJ1-2, with 7 bases matching TRBD1. Per germline, CDR1 MDHEN and CDR2 SYDVKM. V trimming: 6 bases; J trimming: 4 bases; junction bases outside the gene matches: 5. This CDR3 is 13 amino acids long. As DNA, the CDR3 is TGTGCCAGCAGCGACCGGGACAGCTATGGCTACACCTTC. It yields the protein CASSDRDSYGYTF.

The CDR3 region has the DNA TGCAGCGTCGCGACAGGGACCAGCACAGATACGCAGTATTTT. Translation: CSVATGTSTDTQYF. This chain joins TRBV29-1 and TRBJ2-3, with 7 bases aligning to TRBD1. Germline CDR1 SQVTM, CDR2 ANQGSEA. Trimming took 6 bases from V and 0 from J; bases not matched to a gene: 6. The CDR3 runs 14 residues.

V is TRBV2 and J is TRBJ1-2, with TRBD1 matching 7 bases. The trim removed 3 bases at V and 4 bases at J, leaving 5 bases unmatched. The CDR3 totals 14 residues. Per the germline V gene, CDR1 is SNHLY and CDR2 is FYNNEI. The CDR3 protein is CASSDTGVPYGYTF. CDR3 DNA: TGTGCCAGCAGTGACACAGGGGTACCCTATGGCTACACCTTC.

This clone turned up a few times. The V gene is TRBV25-1, the J gene TRBJ2-5; a possible D gene is TRBD1 (5 bases). CDR3 length: 14 residues. Germline lookup yields CDR1 MGHDK and CDR2 SYGVNS. Trimming shortened V by 10 bases and J by 5 bases, and 20 bases separated the two germline ends. For the CDR3, the DNA is TGTGCCACCTCCTGGGCAGGGAATATCGAGACCCAGTACTTC. Translated: CATSWAGNIETQYF. Full variable domain (remainder filled in from reference TRBV25-1 and TRBJ2-5): EADIYQTPRYLVIGTGKKITLECSQTMGHDKMYWYQQDPGMELHLIHYSYGVNSTEKGDLSSESTVSRIRTEHFPLTLESARPSHTSQYLCATSWAGNIETQYFGPGTRLLVL.

The table lists this clone with a few counts. The chain employs TRBV29-1 and TRBJ2-1; TRBD2 is a possible D gene (5 bases). CDR1 and CDR2 (germline): SQVTM, ANQGSEA. Trimming took off 5 bases at V and 10 bases at J, with 15 bases between the two ends. The length of the CDR3 is 12 residues. CDR3: CSVPRGGREQFF. CDR3 coding DNA: TGCAGCGTTCCCCGAGGCGGGCGCGAGCAGTTCTTC.